Listed below are T cell receptor beta chains from one sample, sequenced in a study of T cell repertoires in cytomegalovirus infection. TCRdb reprocessed the reads with MiXCR, giving one entry per CDR3 protein. The repertoire includes approximately 70,000 distinct CDR3 sequences, 22% of them detected once, and under 85% sits in the top ten. Antigen specificity for these receptors is unknown. The sequencing input was PBMCs, sequenced either directly or after in vitro stimulation (not recorded which). These TCRs come from a human donor in good health (CMV status not recorded). Some clones in this sample may be carry-over from other donors' samples. The CDR3 runs from the conserved cysteine through the conserved F or W. The D gene is left open where the match is weak.

TRBV7-2	TRBJ2-1	15	TRBD1	CASSLGQGADNEQFF
TRBV7-2	TRBJ1-2	15	NA	CASSEGVGRSYGYTF
TRBV6-6	TRBJ1-1	14	NA	CANSARGKNTEAFF
TRBV12-3/TRBV12-4	TRBJ1-3	17	NA	CASTGGGGPASGNTIYF
TRBV5-4	TRBJ2-5	13	NA	CASSRPTEETQYF
TRBV28	TRBJ1-2	15	NA	CASSPAGGGDYGYTF
TRBV15	TRBJ2-4	14	NA	CATSLGHSKNIQYF
TRBV4-2	TRBJ2-7	15	TRBD1	CASSPTGQGAYEQYF
TRBV20-1	TRBJ2-3	13	NA	CSARVDGTDTQYF
TRBV5-1	TRBJ2-1	16	TRBD2	CASSPRGRAPYNEQFF
TRBV28	TRBJ1-2	14	NA	CASRGQGGIYGYTF
TRBV19	TRBJ1-3	15	NA	CASSMTWGSGNTIYF
TRBV7-9	TRBJ2-2	17	NA	CASSLGSGTLNTGELFF
TRBV7-2	TRBJ1-2	15	NA	CASSLVQQGGYGYTF
TRBV7-2	TRBJ2-3	18	TRBD2	CASSLVLSIAGDTDTQYF
TRBV12-3/TRBV12-4	TRBJ2-7	18	NA	CASSFVRRSGRNSYEQYF
TRBV12-3/TRBV12-4	TRBJ2-5	13	TRBD1	CAIGQGTQETQYF
TRBV12-3/TRBV12-4	TRBJ1-1	15	TRBD1	CASSFPGGSNTEAFF
TRBV19	TRBJ2-2	14	NA	CASRYDSNTGELFF
TRBV5-1	TRBJ2-1	16	TRBD2	CASSLTGTSGNNEQFF
TRBV20-1	TRBJ1-6	14	TRBD1	CSATRQGSNSPLHF
TRBV6-5	TRBJ1-1	15	NA	CASSYLGTLRTEAFF
TRBV10-3	TRBJ2-5	14	NA	CAISLSASQETQYF
TRBV29-1	TRBJ2-1	14	NA	CSVLSGSSYNEQFF
TRBV24-1	TRBJ2-3	14	TRBD2	CATSALSGIDTQYF
TRBV15	TRBJ2-3	16	TRBD2	CATSRVAGGGADTQYF
TRBV4-1	TRBJ2-7	16	TRBD2	CASSQGGLAMGYEQYF
TRBV28	TRBJ2-2	15	NA	CASSFRTWGAGELFF
TRBV7-9	TRBJ2-7	15	NA	CASSPIDRSSYEQYF
TRBV6-2/TRBV6-3	TRBJ2-3	15	TRBD2	CASSYGLADTDTQYF
TRBV20-1	TRBJ2-5	16	TRBD2	CSARPLGRESGETQYF
TRBV6-1	TRBJ2-1	16	TRBD1	CASSERGQKVYNEQFF
TRBV4-3	TRBJ2-3	18	TRBD2	CASSLRRFRREDTDTQYF
TRBV19	TRBJ2-1	15	NA	CACNSLTGLENEQFF
TRBV3-1	TRBJ2-5	14	NA	CASSHHGRQETQYF
TRBV5-6	TRBJ2-3	16	TRBD2	CASSSPLAGVADTQYF
TRBV7-9	TRBJ1-3	16	NA	CASSLAAGLSGNTIYF
TRBV20-1	TRBJ2-3	14	TRBD2	CSAMAAGGTDTQYF
TRBV29-1	TRBJ2-1	15	TRBD2	CSGTTWGGMGNEQFF
TRBV6-5	TRBJ2-1	17	TRBD2	CASSSVVAGRSYNEQFF
TRBV7-2	TRBJ2-3	14	NA	CASSLEGPSVTQYF
TRBV7-8	TRBJ2-1	17	TRBD2	CASSLWTSGSYYNEQFF
TRBV11-2	TRBJ1-6	13	NA	CASSLVGGARQHF
TRBV15	TRBJ2-4	19	TRBD2	CATSRESGGTSPAKNIQYF
TRBV6-2/TRBV6-3	TRBJ1-1	13	TRBD1	CASSPRGYTEAFF
TRBV28	TRBJ2-1	14	NA	CASRGPSGHGEQFF
TRBV9	TRBJ2-5	14	TRBD1	CASSVSDREETQYF
TRBV7-2	TRBJ2-3	15	TRBD1	CASSPSRQGTDTQYF
TRBV4-1	TRBJ2-6	16	NA	CASSPTGTTGANVLTF
TRBV4-1	TRBJ2-7	16	TRBD2	CASSRLAGQSSYEQYF
TRBV12-3/TRBV12-4	TRBJ2-1	13	NA	CASTRGSYNEQFF
TRBV5-1	TRBJ1-1	13	NA	CASRPAENTEAFF
TRBV28	TRBJ2-5	13	NA	CASSFPGQETQYF
TRBV30	TRBJ1-2	12	NA	CAWSRSNYGYTF
TRBV25-1	TRBJ1-2	14	NA	CASSEWGAKYGYTF
TRBV6-6	TRBJ2-1	14	TRBD2	CASSWGLAGVEQFF
TRBV7-2	TRBJ1-2	14	NA	CASSPDRRAAGYTF
TRBV4-1	TRBJ1-1	13	NA	CASSRLPGTEAFF
TRBV12-3/TRBV12-4	TRBJ1-6	15	NA	CASSSIEGVGSPLHF
TRBV7-2	TRBJ2-1	16	NA	CASSPDSRGGYNEQFF